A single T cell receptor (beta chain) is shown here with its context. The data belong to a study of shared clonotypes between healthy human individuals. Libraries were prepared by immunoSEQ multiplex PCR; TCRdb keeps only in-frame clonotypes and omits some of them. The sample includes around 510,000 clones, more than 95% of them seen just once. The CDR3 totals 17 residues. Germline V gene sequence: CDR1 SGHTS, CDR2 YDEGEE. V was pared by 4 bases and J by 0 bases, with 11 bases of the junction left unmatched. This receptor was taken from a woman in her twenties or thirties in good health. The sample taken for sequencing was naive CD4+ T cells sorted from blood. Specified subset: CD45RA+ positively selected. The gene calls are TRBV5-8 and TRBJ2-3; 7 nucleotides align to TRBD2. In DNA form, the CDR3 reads TGTGCCAGCAGCACCAGTGGGGGGGGTACTAGCACAGATACGCAGTATTTT. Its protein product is CASSTSGGGTSTDTQYF.